This TCR beta chain was recovered during a study of T-cell memory formation after mild COVID-19. Study results and limitations: Later expanders leaned toward CD4+, whereas clones contracting from day 15 to 85 were balanced CD4/CD8. The study detected some responding clones in pre-infection memory, suggesting cross-reactive memory joined. Second-wave clones that peaked on day 37 lacked confirmed SARS-CoV-2 specificity.

Germline V gene lookup returns CDR1 MGHRA and CDR2 YSYEKL. This CDR3 spans 14 amino acids. Trimming removed 4 bases at V and 4 bases at J, with 11 bases between. This clonotype showed up just a few times. The antigen remains unidentified. TCRdb re-called the 5' RACE reads through MiXCR, storing one row per CDR3 protein. Of about 110,000 distinct CDR3 sequences in the sample, over 15% were seen once. This clonotype was obtained from an adult woman who had mild COVID-19 (a few samples of this study predate the infection). Cell type and time point are not known. This chain links TRBV4-1 with TRBJ1-3; D is undetermined. The sample was PBMCs or a T cell subset sorted from them (not recorded which). In DNA form, the CDR3 reads TGCGCCAGCAGCCGCCAGAGCGGGGGAAACACCATATATTTT. Its translation: CASSRQSGGNTIYF.